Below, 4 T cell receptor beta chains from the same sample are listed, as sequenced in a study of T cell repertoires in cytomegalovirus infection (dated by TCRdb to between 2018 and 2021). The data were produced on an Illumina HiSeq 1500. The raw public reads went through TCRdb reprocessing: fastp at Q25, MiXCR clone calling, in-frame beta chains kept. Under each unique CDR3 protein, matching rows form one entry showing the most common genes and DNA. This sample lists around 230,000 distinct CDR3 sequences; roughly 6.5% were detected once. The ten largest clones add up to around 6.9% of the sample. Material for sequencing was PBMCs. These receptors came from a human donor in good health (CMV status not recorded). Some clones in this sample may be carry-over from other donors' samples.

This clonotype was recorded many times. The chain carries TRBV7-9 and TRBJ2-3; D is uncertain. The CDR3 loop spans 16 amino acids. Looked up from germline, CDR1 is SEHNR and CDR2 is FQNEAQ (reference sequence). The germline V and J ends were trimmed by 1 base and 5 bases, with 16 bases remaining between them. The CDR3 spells CASSLEGFISGDTQYF. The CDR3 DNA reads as TGTGCCAGCAGCTTAGAAGGCTTCATTTCGGGAGATACGCAGTATTTT.

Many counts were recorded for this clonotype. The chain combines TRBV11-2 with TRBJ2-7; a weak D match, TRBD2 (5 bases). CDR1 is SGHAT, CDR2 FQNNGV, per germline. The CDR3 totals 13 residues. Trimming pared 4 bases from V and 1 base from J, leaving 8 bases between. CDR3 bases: TGTGCCAGCAGCTGGAGCGGATCCTACGAGCAGTACTTC. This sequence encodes CASSWSGSYEQYF.

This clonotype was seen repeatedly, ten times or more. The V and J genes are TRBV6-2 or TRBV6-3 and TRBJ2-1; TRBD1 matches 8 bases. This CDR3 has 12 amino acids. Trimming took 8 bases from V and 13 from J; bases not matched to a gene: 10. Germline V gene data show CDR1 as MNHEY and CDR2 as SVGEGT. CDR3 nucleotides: TGTGCCAGCGGCCGGGACAGGTTTTTCCAGTTCTTC. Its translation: CASGRDRFFQFF.

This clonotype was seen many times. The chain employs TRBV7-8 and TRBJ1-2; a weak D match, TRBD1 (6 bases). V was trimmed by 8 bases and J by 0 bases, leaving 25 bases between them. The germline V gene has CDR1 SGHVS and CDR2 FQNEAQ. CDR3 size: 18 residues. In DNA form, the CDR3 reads TGTGCCAGCCTACCTCTCAGGGGATCTAGTCCCTCTAACTATGGCTACACCTTC. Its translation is CASLPLRGSSPSNYGYTF.